Detailed here is one T cell receptor beta chain. The data stem from a study of blood T cell repertoires in COVID-19. Across the study: PBMCs, B-cell-depleted T cells, or T cells provided the cDNA or gDNA that made up the material.

The germline CDR1 and CDR2 sequences are MGHRA and YSYEKL. V was clipped by 1 base and J by 4 bases, with 20 bases between them. This CDR3 spans 18 amino acids. Cohorts were based on clinical histories the participants reported. Profiling relied on immunoSEQ multiplex PCR, and the TCRdb table lists in-frame clones only, not all of them. The table lists about 250,000 clones, approximately 90% of them singletons. Source material: PBMCs or T cells enriched from blood (not recorded which). This receptor was identified in a man in his forties who had recovered from COVID-19. The rearrangement links TRBV4-1 to TRBJ1-5, with D perhaps matching TRBD1 (6 bases). The CDR3 DNA sequence: TGCGCCAGCAGCCAAGTGTACGTCGGGGGGGGCACAAATCAGCCCCAGCATTTT. It translates to CASSQVYVGGGTNQPQHF.